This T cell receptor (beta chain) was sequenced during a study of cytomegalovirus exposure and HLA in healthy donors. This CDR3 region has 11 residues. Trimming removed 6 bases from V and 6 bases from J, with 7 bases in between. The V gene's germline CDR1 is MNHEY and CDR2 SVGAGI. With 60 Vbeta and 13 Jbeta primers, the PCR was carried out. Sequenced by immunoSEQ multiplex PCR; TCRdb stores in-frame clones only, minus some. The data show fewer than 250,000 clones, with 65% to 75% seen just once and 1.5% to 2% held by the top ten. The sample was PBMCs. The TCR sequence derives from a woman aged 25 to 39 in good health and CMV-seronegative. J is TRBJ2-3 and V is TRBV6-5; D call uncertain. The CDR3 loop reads CASSPLDTQYF. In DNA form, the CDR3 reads TGTGCCAGCAGCCCCCTTGATACGCAGTATTTT.